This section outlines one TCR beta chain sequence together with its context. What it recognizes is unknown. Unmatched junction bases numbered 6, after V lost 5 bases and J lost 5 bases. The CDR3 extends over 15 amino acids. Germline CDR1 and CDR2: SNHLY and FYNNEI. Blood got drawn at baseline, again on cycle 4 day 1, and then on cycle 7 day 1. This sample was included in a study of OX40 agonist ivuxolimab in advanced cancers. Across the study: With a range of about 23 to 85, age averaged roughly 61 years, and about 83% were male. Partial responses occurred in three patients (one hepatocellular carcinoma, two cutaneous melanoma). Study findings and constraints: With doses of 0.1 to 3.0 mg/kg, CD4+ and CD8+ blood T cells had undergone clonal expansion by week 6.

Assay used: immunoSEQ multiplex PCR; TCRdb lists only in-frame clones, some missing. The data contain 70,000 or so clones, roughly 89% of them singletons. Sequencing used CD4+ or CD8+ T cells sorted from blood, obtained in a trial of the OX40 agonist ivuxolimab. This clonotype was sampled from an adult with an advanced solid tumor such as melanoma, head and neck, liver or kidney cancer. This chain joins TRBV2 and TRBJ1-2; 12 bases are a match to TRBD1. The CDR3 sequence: CASSSGQGAVYGYTF. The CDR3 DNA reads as TGTGCCAGCAGTTCGGGACAGGGGGCGGTTTATGGCTACACCTTC.